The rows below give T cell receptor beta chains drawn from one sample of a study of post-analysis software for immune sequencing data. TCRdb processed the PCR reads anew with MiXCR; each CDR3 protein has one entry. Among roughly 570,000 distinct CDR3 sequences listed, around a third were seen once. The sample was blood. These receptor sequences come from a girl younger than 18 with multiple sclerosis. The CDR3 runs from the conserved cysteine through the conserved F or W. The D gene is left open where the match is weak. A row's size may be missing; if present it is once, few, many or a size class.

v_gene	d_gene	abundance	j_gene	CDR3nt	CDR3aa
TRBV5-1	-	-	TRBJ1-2	TGCGCCAGCACGTCACAAGGAATACATGGCTACACCTTC	CASTSQGIHGYTF
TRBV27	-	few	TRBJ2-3	TGTGCCAGCGCTACGCTTGTTGGGGTCACAGATACGCAGTATTTT	CASATLVGVTDTQYF
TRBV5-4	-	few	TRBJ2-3	TGTGCCAGCAGCTCCGAGATCCGCACAGATACGCAGTATTTT	CASSSEIRTDTQYF
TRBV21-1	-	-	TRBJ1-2	TGTGCCAGCAGTGTGGGGGAGTATGGCTACACCTTC	CASSVGEYGYTF
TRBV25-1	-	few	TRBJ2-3	TGTGCCAGCAGTGGGGAGGCGGATACGCAGTATTTT	CASSGEADTQYF
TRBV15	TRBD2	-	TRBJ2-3	TGTGCCATCAGGACTAGCGGGGGTACAGATACGCAGTATTTT	CAIRTSGGTDTQYF
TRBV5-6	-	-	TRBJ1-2	TGTGCCAGCAGCACAGATGCCTATGGCTACACCTTC	CASSTDAYGYTF
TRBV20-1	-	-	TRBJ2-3	TGCAGTGCTAGACCGCTATACACTAGCACAGATACGCAGTATTTT	CSARPLYTSTDTQYF
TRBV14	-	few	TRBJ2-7	TGTGCCAGCAGCCAAGGCAGGGTAGGCTACGAGCAGTACTTC	CASSQGRVGYEQYF
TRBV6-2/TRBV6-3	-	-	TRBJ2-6	TGTGCCAGCAGTATGGAACCTGGGGCCAACGTCCTGACTTTC	CASSMEPGANVLTF
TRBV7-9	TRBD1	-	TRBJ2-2	TGTGCCAGCAGGGGGACAGGGCGGATCGCGAACACCGGGGAGCTGTTTTTT	CASRGTGRIANTGELFF
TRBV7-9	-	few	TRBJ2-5	TGTGCCAGCAGCCCCGGGGGCCTTCCCCAAGAGACCCAGTACTTC	CASSPGGLPQETQYF
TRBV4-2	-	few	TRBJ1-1	TGTGCCAGCAGCCCGGCCCCCGAAGGGGACACTGAAGCTTTCTTT	CASSPAPEGDTEAFF
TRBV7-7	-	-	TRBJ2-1	TGTGCCAGCAGCCTATCCGACGGGGCCCGCAATGAGCAGTTCTTC	CASSLSDGARNEQFF
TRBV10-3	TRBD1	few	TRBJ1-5	TGTGCCATCAGCCGGACAGGGGAGGGTAGCAATCAGCCCCAGCATTTT	CAISRTGEGSNQPQHF
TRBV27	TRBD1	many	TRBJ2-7	TGTGCCAGCAGTTTGACAGGGAGATCCTACGAGCAGTACTTC	CASSLTGRSYEQYF
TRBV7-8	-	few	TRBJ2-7	TGTGCCAGCAGCTTAGTTAGACTCGGCGAGCAGTACTTC	CASSLVRLGEQYF
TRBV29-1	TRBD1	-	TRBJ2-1	TGCAGCACGCGGACAGGGAGTAATGAGCAGTTCTTC	CSTRTGSNEQFF
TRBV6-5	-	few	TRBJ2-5	TGTGCCAGCAGTTACTCCGGCCAGACCCAGTACTTC	CASSYSGQTQYF
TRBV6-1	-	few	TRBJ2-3	TGTGCCAGCAGTGATCATAGTGGGGGACTCACAGATACGCAGTATTTT	CASSDHSGGLTDTQYF
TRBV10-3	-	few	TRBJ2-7	TGTGCCATCAGTGAGACCCTCTACGAGCAGTACTTC	CAISETLYEQYF
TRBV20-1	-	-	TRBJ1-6	TGCAGTGCTAGTGGCAGGGTTTCACCCCTCCACTTT	CSASGRVSPLHF
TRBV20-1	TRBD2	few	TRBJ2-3	TGCAGTGCGGAGGAAGCGGGAGTGGGCACAAATACGCAGTATTTT	CSAEEAGVGTNTQYF
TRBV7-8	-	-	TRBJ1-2	TGTGCCAGCAGCTTAGATCGGGATATGGGGTTCTATGGCTACACCTTC	CASSLDRDMGFYGYTF
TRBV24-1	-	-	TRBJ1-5	TGTGCCACCAGTGATTCGGGGGATCGACAGCCCCAGCATTTT	CATSDSGDRQPQHF
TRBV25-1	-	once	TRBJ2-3	TGTGCCAGCTCCGCTCGCCCGAGGGGTAGCAGGGCTCTTACAGATACGCAGTATTTT	CASSARPRGSRALTDTQYF
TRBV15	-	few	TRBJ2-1	TGTGCCACCAGCAGAGATCTAGCGAGCTCCTACAATGAGCAGTTCTTC	CATSRDLASSYNEQFF
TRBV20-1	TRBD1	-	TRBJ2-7	TGCAGTGCTAGAGCGGTGGACAGGGGGCCTAACGAGCAGTACTTC	CSARAVDRGPNEQYF
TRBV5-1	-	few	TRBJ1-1	TGCGCCAGCAGCCCCCCCGCGGGACTCAACACTGAAGCTTTCTTT	CASSPPAGLNTEAFF
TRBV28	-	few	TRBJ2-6	TGTGCCAGCAGTTTCAGGTTTGCAGGGGTAAGGTCTGGGGCCAACGTCCTGACTTTC	CASSFRFAGVRSGANVLTF
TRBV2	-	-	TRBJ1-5	TGTGCCAGCAGTGACCCCAATCAGCCCCAGCATTTT	CASSDPNQPQHF
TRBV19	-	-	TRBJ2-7	TGTGCCAGTAACACATACGAGCAGTACTTC	CASNTYEQYF
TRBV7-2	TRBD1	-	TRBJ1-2	TGTGCCAGCAGCTCCACCGCCGGGACAGCGTATTATGGCTACACCTTC	CASSSTAGTAYYGYTF
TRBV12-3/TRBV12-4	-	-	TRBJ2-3	TGTGCCAGCAGTCAACACAGGGTGATCATGGATACGCAGTATTTT	CASSQHRVIMDTQYF
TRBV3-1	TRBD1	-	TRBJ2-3	TGTGCCAGCAGCCACTGGACAGGGATTAACACAGATACGCAGTATTTT	CASSHWTGINTDTQYF
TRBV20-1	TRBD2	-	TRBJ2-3	TGCAGTGCTAGCTTCCCAGCGGGGGGCACAGATACGCAGTATTTT	CSASFPAGGTDTQYF
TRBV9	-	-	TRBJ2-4	TGTGCCAGCAGCGTAGAAAGGGGGAGGCTAGCCAAAAACATTCAGTACTTC	CASSVERGRLAKNIQYF
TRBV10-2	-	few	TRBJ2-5	TGCGCCAGCAGTGAGTCGAAAGGGTTTGAGACCCAGTACTTC	CASSESKGFETQYF
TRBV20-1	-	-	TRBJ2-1	TGCAGTGCTAACCCTCCCCCCCACAATGAGCAGTTCTTC	CSANPPPHNEQFF
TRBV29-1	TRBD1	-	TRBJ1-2	TGCAGCGTTGACCAAGGACAGGGTGGCTACACCTTC	CSVDQGQGGYTF
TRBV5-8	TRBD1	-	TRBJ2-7	TGTGCCAGCAGCTATCAGGGGGAAGGCGCCTACGAGCAGTACTTC	CASSYQGEGAYEQYF
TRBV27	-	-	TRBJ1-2	TGTGCCAGCAGTTTGAGGGCGCCAGGGTATGGCTACACCTTC	CASSLRAPGYGYTF
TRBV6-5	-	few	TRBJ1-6	TGTGCCAGCAGTTCCTTTACACCGGGACACTGGAGAAGTTCACCCCTCCACTTT	CASSSFTPGHWRSSPLHF
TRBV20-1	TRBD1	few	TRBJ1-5	TGCAGTGCTCGGGACAGGAGGAGCAATCAGCCCCAGCATTTT	CSARDRRSNQPQHF
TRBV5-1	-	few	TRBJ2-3	TGCGCCAGCAGCTTGGCCGGACAGGAGGGGGATACGCAGTATTTT	CASSLAGQEGDTQYF
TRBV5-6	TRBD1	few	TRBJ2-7	TGTGCCAGCAGCCCTTCCGGGACAGGGACCCACGAGCAGTACTTC	CASSPSGTGTHEQYF
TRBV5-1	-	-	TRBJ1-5	TGCGCCAGCAGCCCCTCCGGGACACGCAATCAGCCCCAGCATTTT	CASSPSGTRNQPQHF
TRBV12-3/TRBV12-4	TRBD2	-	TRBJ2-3	TGTGCCAGCAGTTTAGTACTAGCGGGGGGACCGCTTAGCACAGATACGCAGTATTTT	CASSLVLAGGPLSTDTQYF
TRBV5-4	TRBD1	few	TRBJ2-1	TGTGCCAGCAGCCCTGGACAGGGGGCTCTCCCCTTGTCCAATGAGCAGTTCTTC	CASSPGQGALPLSNEQFF
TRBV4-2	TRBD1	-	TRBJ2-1	TGTGCCAGCAGCCAAGAGCCAGGACAGGACCCCGTACTGGGGCAGTTCTTC	CASSQEPGQDPVLGQFF
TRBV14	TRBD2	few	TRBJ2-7	TGTGCCAGCAGCCAAGGTACCTTTAGCGGGGGGGCCCAGTACTTC	CASSQGTFSGGAQYF
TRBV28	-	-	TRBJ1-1	TGTGCCAGCAGTTTAGGAATCCGGGGGCGGAAGGCTTTCTTT	CASSLGIRGRKAFF
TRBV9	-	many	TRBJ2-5	TGTGCCAGCAGCGCACCATACGCGGAGACCCAGTACTTC	CASSAPYAETQYF
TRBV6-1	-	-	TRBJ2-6	TGTGCCAGCAGCCCGGGACTCACTCGCTCTGGGGCCAACGTCCTGACTTTC	CASSPGLTRSGANVLTF
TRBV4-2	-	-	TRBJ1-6	TGTGCCAGCAGGTTCAGCTCCTATAATTCACCCCTCCACTTT	CASRFSSYNSPLHF
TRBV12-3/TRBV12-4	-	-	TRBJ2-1	TGTGCCAGCAACCCTACAGGGTGGGGTGAGCAGTTCTTC	CASNPTGWGEQFF
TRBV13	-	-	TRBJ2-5	TGTGCCAGCAGCTCATGGGGACAATCGGAGACCCAGTACTTC	CASSSWGQSETQYF